The 11 T cell receptor beta chains below were found in one sample sequenced in a study of blood T cell repertoires in COVID-19. The data were produced by immunoSEQ multiplex PCR, yet TCRdb's version contains in-frame clones alone and is incomplete. The sample carries around 340,000 clones, around 80% recorded once. Sequencing was carried out using peripheral blood. The origin of the receptors is a man younger than 40 with active or convalescent COVID-19.

This chain links TRBV12-3 or TRBV12-4 with TRBJ1-3; tentative D call: TRBD1 (5 bases). The CDR3 sequence is 13 residues long. Trimming stripped 7 bases from V and 8 bases from J, with 15 bases between. CDR3 coding DNA: TGTGCCAGCACCGTGCAGGGAGGGGACACCATATATTTT. Its protein is CASTVQGGDTIYF.

The chain is built from TRBV10-3 and TRBJ2-7, with 10 nucleotides matching TRBD1. Trimming cost V 7 bases and J 0 bases; bases outside gene matches: 6. CDR1 is ENHRY, CDR2 SYGVKD, per germline. The CDR3 loop spans 15 amino acids. Here the CDR3 reads CAITPGQGYSYEQYF. CDR3 bases: TGTGCCATCACCCCGGGACAGGGGTACTCCTACGAGCAGTACTTC.

The V and J genes are TRBV11-3 and TRBJ2-1, with TRBD1 matching over 8 bases. This CDR3 comprises 16 residues. Trimming removed 1 base from V and 6 bases from J; junction bases left unmatched: 8. Germline V gene lookup returns CDR1 SGHNT and CDR2 YENEEA. The CDR3 DNA reads TGTGCCAGCAGCTTAGCCTCAGGACAGGGTCGCAATGAGCAGTTCTTC. It translates to CASSLASGQGRNEQFF.

This clone was counted between two and nine times. CDR3 residues: CASSALVPETQYF. Here the CDR3 DNA reads TGTGCCAGCAGTGCACTAGTTCCAGAGACCCAGTACTTC. The chain links TRBV12-3 or TRBV12-4 to TRBJ2-5, with D maybe TRBD2 (5 bases). V lost 5 bases and J 4 bases, leaving 11 bases between the germline ends. The CDR3 sequence is 13 residues long.

The V and J genes are TRBV10-3 and TRBJ1-6; 7 nucleotides align to TRBD1. Germline CDR1 is ENHRY and CDR2 is SYGVKD. Trimming took 4 bases from V and 1 from J; bases not matched to a gene: 4. The CDR3 has 16 amino acids. CDR3 in DNA: TGTGCCATCAGTGGGGGGACAGCTTCCTATAATTCACCCCTCCACTTT. Translation: CAISGGTASYNSPLHF.

The chain uses TRBV27 and TRBJ1-2; possible D gene TRBD1, 5 bases. This CDR3 has 13 amino acids. Germline values: CDR1 MNHEY, CDR2 SMNVEV (reference sequence). Between the trimmed V and J ends, which lost 7 bases and 7 bases, there was a span of 16 bases. The CDR3 here is CASIRSGQVGYTF. DNA for the CDR3: TGTGCCAGCATCCGTTCAGGGCAAGTTGGCTACACCTTC.

J is TRBJ2-1 and V is TRBV7-2; TRBD2 matches 8 bases. With 5 bases clipped from V and 4 bases from J, the junction kept 4 bases outside the gene matches. From germline, CDR1 is SGHTA and CDR2 FQGNSA. This CDR3 is built from 14 residues. The CDR3 spells CASSATSVYNEQFF. The CDR3 DNA reads as TGTGCCAGCAGCGCGACTAGCGTGTACAATGAGCAGTTCTTC.

This clone was picked up one time. This rearrangement joins TRBV7-7 to TRBJ2-1; TRBD2 matches at 14 bases. The CDR3 consists of 15 residues. CDR1 is SSHAT and CDR2 is FNYEAQ in the germline V gene (reference sequence). Trimming took 2 bases from V and 8 from J; bases not matched to a gene: 2. The CDR3 bases are TGTGCCAGCAGCTTACGACTAGCGGGGGGGGATGAGCAGTTCTTC. It codes for CASSLRLAGGDEQFF.

The J gene is TRBJ1-3, the V gene TRBV4-3, with TRBD1 identical over 7 bases. Germline CDR1 is LGHNA and CDR2 is YSLEER. This CDR3 region has 17 residues. Unmatched junction bases numbered 11, after V lost 3 bases and J lost 3 bases. The CDR3 bases are TGCGCCAGCAGCCAGTCCCCGGCAGGGGGTGGTGGAAACACCATATATTTT. This translates into CASSQSPAGGGGNTIYF.

This clone was detected only a few times. The rearrangement links TRBV5-1 to TRBJ2-7, with D tentatively TRBD1 (6 bases). The CDR3 is made up of 14 amino acids. Germline V gene lookup returns CDR1 SGHRS and CDR2 YFSETQ. Deletions cut 0 bases from V and 5 bases from J, with 12 bases between. In nucleotides, the CDR3 is TGCGCCAGCAGCTTGGGGCAGGGGAAGGACGAGCAGTACTTC. It translates to CASSLGQGKDEQYF.

DNA of the CDR3: TGTGCCAGCAGCCAGGGGTTGTACCTCCCCTACGAGCAGTACTTC. It encodes CASSQGLYLPYEQYF. The chain joins TRBV5-6 to TRBJ2-7; a weak D match, TRBD1 (6 bases). The CDR3 length is 15 residues. Trimming removed 4 bases from V and 2 bases from J, with 16 bases in between. Germline V gene sequence: CDR1 SGHDT, CDR2 YYEEEE. Full variable domain (rest looked up from reference TRBV5-6 and TRBJ2-7): DAGVTQSPTHLIKTRGQQVTLRCSPKSGHDTVSWYQQALGQGPQFIFQYYEEEERQRGNFPDRFSGHQFPNYSSELNVNALLLGDSALYLCASSQGLYLPYEQYFGPGTRLTVT.